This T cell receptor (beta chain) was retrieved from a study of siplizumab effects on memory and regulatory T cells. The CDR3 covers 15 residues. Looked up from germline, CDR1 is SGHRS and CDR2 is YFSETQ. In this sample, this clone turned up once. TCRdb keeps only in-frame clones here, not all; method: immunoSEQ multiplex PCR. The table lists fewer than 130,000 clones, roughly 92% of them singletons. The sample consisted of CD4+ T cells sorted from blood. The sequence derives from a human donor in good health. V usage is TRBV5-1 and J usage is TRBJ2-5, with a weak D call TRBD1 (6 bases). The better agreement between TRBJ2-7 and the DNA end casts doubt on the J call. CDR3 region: CASSLSSGVAYEQYF. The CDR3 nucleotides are TGCGCCAGCAGCTTGTCCTCAGGGGTAGCCTACGAGCAGTACTTC.